The clone carrying this TCR beta chain was seen only a few times. The data originate from a study of blood T cell repertoires in COVID-19. Study context: Samples representing acute and convalescent COVID-19 were sourced from the United States, Italy and Spain. Nucleic acid was either cDNA or gDNA, and it came from T cells, B-cell-depleted T cells, or PBMCs.

Original processing notes: Amplification with reference gene primers provided the estimates of nucleated cell counts. TCRdb keeps only in-frame clones here, not all; method: immunoSEQ multiplex PCR. V, J and clone size are those of that table, while D and trimming were read from the DNA. The table records under 250,000 clones, around 86% of them present only once. The CDR3 contains 14 residues. From germline, CDR1 is SEHNR and CDR2 FQNEAQ (reference sequence). With V trimmed by 4 bases and J by 3 bases, 5 bases remained unmatched. This sequence was found in a man in his sixties who had recovered from COVID-19. The source material was peripheral blood. This chain uses TRBV7-9 with TRBJ2-7, with 8 bases matching TRBD1. The CDR3 DNA sequence: TGTGCCAGCAGCTCCGGACAGGGCGGCTACGAGCAGTACTTC. Its translation is CASSSGQGGYEQYF.